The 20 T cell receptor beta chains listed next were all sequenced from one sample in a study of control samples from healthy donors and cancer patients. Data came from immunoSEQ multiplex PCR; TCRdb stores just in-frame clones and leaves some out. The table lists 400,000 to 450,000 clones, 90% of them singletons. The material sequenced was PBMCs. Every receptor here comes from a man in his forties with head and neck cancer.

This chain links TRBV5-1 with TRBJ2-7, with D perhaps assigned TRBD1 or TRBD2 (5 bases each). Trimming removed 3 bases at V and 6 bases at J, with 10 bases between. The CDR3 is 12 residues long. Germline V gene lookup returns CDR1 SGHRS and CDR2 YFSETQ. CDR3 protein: CASSWDGGEQYF. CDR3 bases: TGCGCCAGCAGCTGGGATGGGGGCGAGCAGTACTTC.

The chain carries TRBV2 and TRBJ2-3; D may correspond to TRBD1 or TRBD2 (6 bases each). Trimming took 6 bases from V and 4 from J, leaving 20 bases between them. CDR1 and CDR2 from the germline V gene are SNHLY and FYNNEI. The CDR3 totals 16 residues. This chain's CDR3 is CASSLSGGRPADTQYF. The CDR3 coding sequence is TGTGCCAGCAGCCTCTCCGGGGGCAGGCCGGCAGATACGCAGTATTTT. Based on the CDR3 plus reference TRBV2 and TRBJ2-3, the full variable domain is EPEVTQTPSHQVTQMGQEVILRCVPISNHLYFYWYRQILGQKVEFLVSFYNNEISEKSEIFDDQFSVERPDGSNFTLKIRSTKLEDSAMYFCASSLSGGRPADTQYFGPGTRLTVL.

CDR3 in amino acids: CASRGTGQGNQPQHF. The CDR3 DNA is TGTGCCAGCAGAGGGACGGGACAGGGAAATCAGCCCCAGCATTTT. The J gene is TRBJ1-5, the V gene TRBV28; 9 bases are a match to TRBD1. With V trimmed by 6 bases and J by 4 bases, 7 bases remained unmatched. The CDR3 spans 15 residues. Germline lookup yields CDR1 MDHEN and CDR2 SYDVKM.

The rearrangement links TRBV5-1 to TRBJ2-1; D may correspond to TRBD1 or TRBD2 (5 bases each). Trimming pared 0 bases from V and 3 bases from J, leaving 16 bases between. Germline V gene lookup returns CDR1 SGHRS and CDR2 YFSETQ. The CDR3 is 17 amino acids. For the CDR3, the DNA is TGCGCCAGCAGCTTGGACGGGACCGTCGGACTCTACAATGAGCAGTTCTTC. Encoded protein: CASSLDGTVGLYNEQFF.

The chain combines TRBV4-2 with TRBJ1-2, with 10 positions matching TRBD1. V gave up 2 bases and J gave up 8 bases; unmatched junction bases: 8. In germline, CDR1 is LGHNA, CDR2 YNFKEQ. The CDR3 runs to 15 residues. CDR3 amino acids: CASSQFPGQGSGYTF. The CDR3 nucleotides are TGTGCCAGCAGCCAATTTCCGGGACAGGGGTCCGGCTACACCTTC.

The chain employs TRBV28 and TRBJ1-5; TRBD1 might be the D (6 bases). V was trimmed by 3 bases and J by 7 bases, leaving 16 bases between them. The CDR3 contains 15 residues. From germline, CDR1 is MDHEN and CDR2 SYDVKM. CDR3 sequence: CASSFAQGRGQPQHF. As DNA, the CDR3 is TGTGCCAGCAGTTTCGCCCAGGGGAGGGGACAGCCCCAGCATTTT.

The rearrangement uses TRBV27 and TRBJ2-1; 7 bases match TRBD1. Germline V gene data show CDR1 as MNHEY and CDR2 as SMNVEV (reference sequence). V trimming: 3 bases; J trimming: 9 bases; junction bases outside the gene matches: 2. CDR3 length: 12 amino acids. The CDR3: CASSLTGLEQFF. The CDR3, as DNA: TGTGCCAGCAGTTTGACAGGGCTTGAGCAGTTCTTC.

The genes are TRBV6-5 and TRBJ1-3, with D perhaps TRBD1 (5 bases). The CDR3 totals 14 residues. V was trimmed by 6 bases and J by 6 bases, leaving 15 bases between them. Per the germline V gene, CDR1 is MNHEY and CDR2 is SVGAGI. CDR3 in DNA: TGTGCCAGCAGCGCCGGACGGGGCGTAAACACCATATATTTT. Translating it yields CASSAGRGVNTIYF.

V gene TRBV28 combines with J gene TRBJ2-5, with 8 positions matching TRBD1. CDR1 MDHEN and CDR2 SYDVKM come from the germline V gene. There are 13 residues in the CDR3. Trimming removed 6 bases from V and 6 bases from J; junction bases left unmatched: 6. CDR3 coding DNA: TGTGCCAGCAGCCAGGGGGCGGTAAAGACCCAGTACTTC. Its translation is CASSQGAVKTQYF.

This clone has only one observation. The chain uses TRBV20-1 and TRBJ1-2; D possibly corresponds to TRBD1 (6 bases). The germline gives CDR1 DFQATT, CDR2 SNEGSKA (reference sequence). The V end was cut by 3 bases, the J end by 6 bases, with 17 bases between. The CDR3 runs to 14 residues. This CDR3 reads CSASLGGRLDGYTF. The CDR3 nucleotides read TGCAGTGCTAGTTTGGGGGGGCGCTTGGATGGCTACACCTTC.

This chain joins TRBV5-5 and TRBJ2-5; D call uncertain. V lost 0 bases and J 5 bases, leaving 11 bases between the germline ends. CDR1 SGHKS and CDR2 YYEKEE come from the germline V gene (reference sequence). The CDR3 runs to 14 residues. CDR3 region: CASSLASVGETQYF. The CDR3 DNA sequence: TGTGCCAGCAGCTTGGCCAGTGTCGGTGAGACCCAGTACTTC.

CDR3 in DNA: TGTGCCAGCCGATTGGGGAGCACAGATACGCAGTATTTT. It specifies CASRLGSTDTQYF. The chain carries TRBV7-2 and TRBJ2-3; D gene ambiguous. Looked up from germline, CDR1 is SGHTA and CDR2 is FQGNSA. The CDR3 covers 13 residues. Trimming pared 8 bases from V and 0 bases from J, leaving 9 bases between. Complete variable domain (other parts from reference TRBV7-2 and TRBJ2-3): GAGVSQSPSNKVTEKGKDVELRCDPISGHTALYWYRQSLGQGLEFLIYFQGNSAPDKSGLPSDRFSAERTGGSVSTLTIQRTQQEDSAVYLCASRLGSTDTQYFGPGTRLTVL.

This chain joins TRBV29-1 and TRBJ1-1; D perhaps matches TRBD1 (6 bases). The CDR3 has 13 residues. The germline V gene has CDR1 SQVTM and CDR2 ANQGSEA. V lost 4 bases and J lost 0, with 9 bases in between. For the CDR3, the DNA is TGCAGCGTTGCCAGGGGAATGAACACTGAAGCTTTCTTT. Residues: CSVARGMNTEAFF.

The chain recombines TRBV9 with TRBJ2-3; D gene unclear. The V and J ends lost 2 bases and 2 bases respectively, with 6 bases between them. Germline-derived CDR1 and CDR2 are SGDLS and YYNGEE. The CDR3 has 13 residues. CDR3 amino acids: CASSVDDTDTQYF. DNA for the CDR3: TGTGCCAGCAGCGTCGACGACACAGATACGCAGTATTTT.

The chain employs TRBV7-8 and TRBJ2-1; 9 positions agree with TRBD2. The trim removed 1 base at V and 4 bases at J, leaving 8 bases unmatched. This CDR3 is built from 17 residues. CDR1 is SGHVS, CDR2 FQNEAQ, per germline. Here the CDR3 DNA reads TGTGCCAGCAGCTTAGTGGGCGGGGGGGCCCTTTACAATGAGCAGTTCTTC. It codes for CASSLVGGGALYNEQFF.

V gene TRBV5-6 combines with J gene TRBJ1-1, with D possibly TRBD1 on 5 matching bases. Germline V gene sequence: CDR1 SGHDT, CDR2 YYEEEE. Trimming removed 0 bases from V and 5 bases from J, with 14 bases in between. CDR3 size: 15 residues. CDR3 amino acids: CASSLGRRWGTEAFF. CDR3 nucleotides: TGTGCCAGCAGCTTGGGACGCCGCTGGGGGACTGAAGCTTTCTTT.

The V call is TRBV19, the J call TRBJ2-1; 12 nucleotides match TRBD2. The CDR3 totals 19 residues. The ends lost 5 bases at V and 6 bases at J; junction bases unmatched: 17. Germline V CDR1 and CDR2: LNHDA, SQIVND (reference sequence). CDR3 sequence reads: CASSGTSGRATKRANEQFF. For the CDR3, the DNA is TGTGCCAGTAGTGGGACTAGCGGGCGGGCTACAAAGAGGGCCAATGAGCAGTTCTTC.

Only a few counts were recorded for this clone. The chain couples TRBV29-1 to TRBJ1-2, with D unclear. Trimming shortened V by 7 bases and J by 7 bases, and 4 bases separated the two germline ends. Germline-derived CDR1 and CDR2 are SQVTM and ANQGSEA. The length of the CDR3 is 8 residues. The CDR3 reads CSDSGYTF. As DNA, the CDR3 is TGCAGCGACAGTGGCTACACCTTC.

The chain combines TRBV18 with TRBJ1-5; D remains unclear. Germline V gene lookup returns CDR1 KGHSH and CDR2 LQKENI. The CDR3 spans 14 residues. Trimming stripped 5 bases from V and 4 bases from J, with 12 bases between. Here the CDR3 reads CASSSDPANQPQHF. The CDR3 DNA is TGTGCCAGCTCATCCGACCCAGCGAATCAGCCCCAGCATTTT. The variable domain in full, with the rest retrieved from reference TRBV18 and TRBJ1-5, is NAGVMQNPRHLVRRRGQEARLRCSPMKGHSHVYWYRQLPEEGLKFMVYLQKENIIDESGMPKERFSAEFPKEGPSILRIQQVVRGDSAAYFCASSSDPANQPQHFGDGTRLSIL.

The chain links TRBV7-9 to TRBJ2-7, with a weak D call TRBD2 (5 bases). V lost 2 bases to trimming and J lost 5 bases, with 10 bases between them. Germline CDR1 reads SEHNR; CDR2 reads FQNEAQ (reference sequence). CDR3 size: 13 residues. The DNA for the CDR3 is TGTGCCAGCAGCTTAAGACGGGATGACGAGCAGTACTTC. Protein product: CASSLRRDDEQYF. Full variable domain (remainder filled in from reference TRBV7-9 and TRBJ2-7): DTGVSQNPRHKITKRGQNVTFRCDPISEHNRLYWYRQTLGQGPEFLTYFQNEAQLEKSRLLSDRFSAERPKGSFSTLEIQRTEQGDSAMYLCASSLRRDDEQYFGPGTRLTVT.